The present TCR beta chain was sequenced within a study of T-cell memory formation after mild COVID-19. Germline assignment: CDR1 SQVTM and CDR2 ANQGSEA. J lost 0 bases, V lost 7 bases, and 17 bases had no gene match. The CDR3 is 17 amino acids. One entry per CDR3 protein, called by TCRdb with MiXCR from the 5' RACE reads. The sample lists about 88,000 distinct CDR3 sequences; around a quarter were seen once. Material for sequencing was PBMCs or a T cell subset sorted from them (not recorded which). The source of this sequence is a man aged 18 to 29 who had mild COVID-19 (a few samples of this study predate the infection). Cell type and time point are not known. The gene calls are TRBV29-1 and TRBJ2-7; 8 bases line up with TRBD2. The CDR3: CSAEIISGGRISYEQYF. The CDR3 DNA reads TGCAGCGCCGAGATCATCAGCGGGGGCAGGATCTCCTACGAGCAGTACTTC.